This record looks at one TCR beta chain sequence and its context. Which antigen it targets is not known. Base quality data are lacking; no much larger clone is found one base away. These data originate in a study of response to subunit inactivated influenza vaccine (dated by TCRdb to between 2018 and 2020). Concerning the study at large: To follow how T cells responded to a trivalent subunit inactivated influenza vaccine, the researchers relied on deep quantitative profiling of the T cell receptor repertoire.

Measured from the cysteine to the phenylalanine, the CDR3 is 16 residues long. Just CDR3 DNA is preserved here, 48 bases in frame from base 1. Relative to germline, V is 3 bases shorter and J is 4 bases shorter, with 17 bases between their ends. What the work shows at the level of the full study, not this receptor alone: It was suggested by the authors that each seasonal influenza vaccination may recruit only a limited number of new T cells.

Libraries were made using RT-PCR. TCRdb records Illumina HiSeq 2500 as the sequencer. The public reads were quality trimmed at Q25 with fastp and then assembled into clones with MiXCR by TCRdb, keeping productive beta chains. Each entry is one CDR3 protein sequence, shown with its most common DNA and genes. Recorded for this sample are hundreds of thousands of distinct CDR3 sequences; roughly 10% of them occurred a single time. The top ten clonotypes cover 9.5% to 12% of the sample. A further study also used this sample, focusing on T cells expressing NK-cell markers. Reported in the second study: TCR beta cDNA libraries were prepared using 5'RACE template switching, which introduced a universal primer site and unique molecular identifiers. Eight or nine donors provided sorted CD3+CD56+NKG2C+, CD3+CD56+NKG2C- and CD3+CD56-NKG2C+ T-cell subsets, whose TCR beta-chain repertoires were profiled. Of the eight sequenced donors, seven were found to be HCMV-seropositive and one was found to be HCMV-seronegative. To restrict sorting to alphabetaTCR-expressing T cells, an anti-gammadeltaTCR antibody was added in several experiments. In six donors, the dominant CD3+CD56+NKG2C+ clonotypes were found to rank among the top 10 CD8+ clonotypes and to make up about 1.0-7.0% of CD8+ T cells. Those dominant clonotypes were again the most abundant among CD3+CD56-NKG2C+ cells in a handful of donors, at about 25-65%. Whether the expanded NKG2C-expressing T cell clones were specific for HCMV antigens remained unclear. The eight sequenced donors were randomly selected healthy volunteers, three men and five women. HCMV-specific IgG was detected in serum with a commercial ELISA kit to determine HCMV serostatus. Ficoll density gradient centrifugation was used to isolate peripheral blood mononuclear cells from blood. For about 6 donors, bulk peripheral blood T-cell repertoires were additionally sequenced from unsorted PBMC. Priming for cDNA synthesis came from the TCR beta constant segment, and two successive PCR amplification steps followed. The libraries were sequenced on Illumina HiSeq 2000/2500, MiSeq or NextSeq, producing 2 x 150 bp reads. Reads were demultiplexed and grouped by UMI with MIGEC, and clonotypes were assembled and quantified with MiTCR. To exclude erroneous sequences, only TCR cDNA sequences supported by at least two reads were retained. Downstream repertoire analysis used the tcR package, and clonotypes were matched across fractions by CDR3 nucleotide sequence plus V segment. VDJmatch was used to annotate antigen specificity against VDJdb, with one amino acid substitution in CDR3 permitted.

The sequencing used PBMCs from blood, collected on the day of vaccination. Here the chain combines TRBV12-3 or TRBV12-4 and TRBJ2-3; D gene: possibly TRBD1, on 5 matching bases. This receptor was identified in a man aged 45 to 65 who received an inactivated influenza vaccine. Donor details come from another sample of the same person, matched by shared clones. The DNA sequence follows: TGTGCCAGCAGTTTCTTGTCGGGCCAAGGGGCAGATACGCAGTATTTT. This sequence encodes CASSFLSGQGADTQYF.